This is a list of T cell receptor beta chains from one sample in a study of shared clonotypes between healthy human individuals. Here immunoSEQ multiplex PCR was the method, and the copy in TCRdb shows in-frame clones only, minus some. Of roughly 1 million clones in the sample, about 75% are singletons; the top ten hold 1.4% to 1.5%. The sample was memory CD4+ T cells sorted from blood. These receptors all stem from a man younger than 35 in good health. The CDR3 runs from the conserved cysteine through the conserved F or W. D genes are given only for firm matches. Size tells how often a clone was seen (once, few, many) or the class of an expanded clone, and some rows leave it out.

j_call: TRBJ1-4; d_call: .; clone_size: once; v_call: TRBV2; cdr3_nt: TGTGCCAGCAGTGGGGGCAGGGGAAGTGAAAAACTGTTTTTT; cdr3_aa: CASSGGRGSEKLFF
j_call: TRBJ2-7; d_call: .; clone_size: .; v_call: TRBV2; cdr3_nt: TGTGCCTCCCGACTGGGGGGCCCCAGCCCAGAGCAGTACTTC; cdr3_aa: CASRLGGPSPEQYF
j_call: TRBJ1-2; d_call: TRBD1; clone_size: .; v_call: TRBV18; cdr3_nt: TGTGCCAGCTCAGGGACAGGGGAGTATGGCTACACCTTC; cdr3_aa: CASSGTGEYGYTF
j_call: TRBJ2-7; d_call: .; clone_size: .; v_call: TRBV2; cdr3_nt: TGTGCCAGCAGTGAGGGGACGGTTACCTACGAGCAGTACTTC; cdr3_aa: CASSEGTVTYEQYF
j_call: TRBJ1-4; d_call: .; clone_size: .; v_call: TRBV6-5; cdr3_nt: TGTGCCAGCAGTTATGGCCAAGGGAGTAATGAAAAACTGTTTTTT; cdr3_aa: CASSYGQGSNEKLFF
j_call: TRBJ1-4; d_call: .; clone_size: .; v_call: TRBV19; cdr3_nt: TGTGCCAGTAGTATCACTCACCGACAAGACCGAAGGGAACTGTTTTTT; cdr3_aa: CASSITHRQDRRELFF
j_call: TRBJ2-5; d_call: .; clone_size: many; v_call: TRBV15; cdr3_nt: TGTGCCACCAGCAGAGATCAAGAGACCCAGTACTTC; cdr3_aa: CATSRDQETQYF
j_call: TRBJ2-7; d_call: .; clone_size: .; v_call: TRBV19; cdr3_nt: TGTGCCAGTAGTATCTCCGGGACTTCACTCTACGAGCAGTACTTC; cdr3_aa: CASSISGTSLYEQYF
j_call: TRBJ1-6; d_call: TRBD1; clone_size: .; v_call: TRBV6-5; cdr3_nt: TGTGCCAGCAGAATAGGGACAGCCGATAATTCACCCCTCCACTTT; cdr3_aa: CASRIGTADNSPLHF
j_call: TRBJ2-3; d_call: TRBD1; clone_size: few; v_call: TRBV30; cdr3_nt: TGTGCCTGGAGTGGGGGACAGGGGGCTCGAGATACGCAGTATTTT; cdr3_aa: CAWSGGQGARDTQYF
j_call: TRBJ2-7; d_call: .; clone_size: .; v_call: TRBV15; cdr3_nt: TGTGCCACCAGCGGCCGTAACTACGAGCAGTACTTC; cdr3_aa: CATSGRNYEQYF
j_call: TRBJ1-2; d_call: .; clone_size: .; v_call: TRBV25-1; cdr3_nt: TGTGCCAGCAGTCCGGGTAGCTCCTCTGGCTACACCTTC; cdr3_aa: CASSPGSSSGYTF
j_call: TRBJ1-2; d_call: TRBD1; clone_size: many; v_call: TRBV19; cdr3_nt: TGTGCCAGTAGTATAGGGACAGGGGCGACGACAAATGGCTACACCTTC; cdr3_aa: CASSIGTGATTNGYTF
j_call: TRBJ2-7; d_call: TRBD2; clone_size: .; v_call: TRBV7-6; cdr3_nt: TGTGCCAGCAGCTTAGGGGTAGCGGGAGGGTACGAGCAGTACTTC; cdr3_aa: CASSLGVAGGYEQYF
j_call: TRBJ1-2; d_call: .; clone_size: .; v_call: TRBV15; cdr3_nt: TGTGCCACCAGCAGAGATCGCGCAGGGTATGGCTACACCTTC; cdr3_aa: CATSRDRAGYGYTF
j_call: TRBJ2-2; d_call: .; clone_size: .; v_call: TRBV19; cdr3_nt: TGTGCCAGTACCTCGGGGGGCATGACCGGGGAGCTGTTTTTT; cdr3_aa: CASTSGGMTGELFF
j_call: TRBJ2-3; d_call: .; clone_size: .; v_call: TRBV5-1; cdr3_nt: TGCGCCAGCAGCCCTGGAGGGGGGGTAAACACAGATACGCAGTATTTT; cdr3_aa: CASSPGGGVNTDTQYF
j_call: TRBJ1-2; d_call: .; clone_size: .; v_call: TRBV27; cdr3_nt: TGTGCCAGCAGTTTAACGGTGGGGCAGGAGTGGGGCTACACCTTC; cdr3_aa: CASSLTVGQEWGYTF
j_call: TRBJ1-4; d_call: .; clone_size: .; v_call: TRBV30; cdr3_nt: TGTGCCTGGATGGGCGGGTCTGAAAAACTGTTTTTT; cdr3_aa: CAWMGGSEKLFF
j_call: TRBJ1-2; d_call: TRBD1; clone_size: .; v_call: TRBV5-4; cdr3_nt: TGTGCCAGCAGCTGGGACAGGGGGCAGGTGGGCTACACCTTC; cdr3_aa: CASSWDRGQVGYTF
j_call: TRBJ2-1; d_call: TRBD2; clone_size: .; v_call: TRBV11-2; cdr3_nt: TGTGCCAGCAGCTTCTCCGGACTAGCGGGAGACAATGAGCAGTTCTTC; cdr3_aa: CASSFSGLAGDNEQFF
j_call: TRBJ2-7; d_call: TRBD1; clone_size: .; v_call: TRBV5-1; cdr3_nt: TGCGCCAGCAGCTCCGGGACAGGGGGTTACGAGCAGTACTTC; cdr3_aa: CASSSGTGGYEQYF
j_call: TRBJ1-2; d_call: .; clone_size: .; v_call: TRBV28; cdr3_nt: TGTGCCAGCACTGTAGCGGGGGGTGGCTACACCTTC; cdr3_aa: CASTVAGGGYTF